Here is one TCR beta chain with its context. As yet, its antigen is unknown. J gave up 0 bases and V 7 bases, and 6 bases lay outside the gene matches. Germline V gene data show CDR1 as MNHEY and CDR2 as SVGAGI. The CDR3 runs 15 residues. This entry comes from a study of cytomegalovirus exposure and HLA in healthy donors. Study overall: As an earlier analysis found, 150 million to 200 million T cells yielded 90 million to 140 million unique TCR beta sequences. Overall study findings and caveats: Later on, a genetic analysis was performed. It linked a missense variant in DCLRE1C with V- and J-gene trimming of TCR beta. The likely explanation for a cluster of highly shared sequence variants was sequencing artifact.

PCR used 60 Vbeta primers and 13 Jbeta primers. Libraries were prepared by immunoSEQ multiplex PCR; TCRdb keeps only in-frame clonotypes and omits some of them. The sample yields roughly 120,000 clones, over 60% seen once. The source material was PBMCs. The chain carries TRBV6-5 and TRBJ1-3; 7 nucleotides match TRBD1. This TCR was recovered from a man aged 45 to 65 in good health and CMV-seronegative. CDR3 amino acids: CASIQPGGSGNTIYF. For the CDR3, the DNA is TGTGCCAGCATTCAACCAGGGGGCTCTGGAAACACCATATATTTT.